The 20 T cell receptor beta chains reported below all come from one sample, sequenced in a study of CD8 T cells in ankylosing spondylitis. TCRdb re-derived calls from the 5' RACE reads in MiXCR, one entry per CDR3 protein. The sample contains some 52,000 distinct CDR3 sequences, roughly 7.3% of which appear only once. Sequenced material: blood, either unsorted or a sorted T cell fraction (not recorded which). These receptors were obtained from a female donor with ankylosing spondylitis or in good health (not recorded which).

This clonotype was observed at least ten times. The genes are TRBV5-1 and TRBJ2-1; D ambiguous. The CDR3 is made up of 15 amino acids. Trimming shortened V by 2 bases and J by 0 bases, and 9 bases separated the two germline ends. Germline loops: CDR1 SGHRS, CDR2 YFSETQ. The CDR3, as DNA: TGCGCCAGCAGCTTAGCTCCCCCCTCCTACAATGAGCAGTTCTTC. Translated: CASSLAPPSYNEQFF.

In this sample, this clonotype turned up many times. V gene TRBV4-3 combines with J gene TRBJ1-1; no firm D call. Germline V lookup: CDR1 LGHNA, CDR2 YSLEER. The CDR3 consists of 14 residues. The V end was cut by 3 bases, the J end by 3 bases, with 11 bases between. The CDR3 sequence: CASSQRWSDTEAFF. CDR3 DNA: TGCGCCAGCAGCCAGAGATGGTCGGACACTGAAGCTTTCTTT.

V usage is TRBV7-9 and J usage is TRBJ2-3, with a possible D match to TRBD2 (6 bases). This CDR3 is built from 16 residues. CDR1 is SEHNR, CDR2 FQNEAQ, per germline (reference sequence). V was shortened by 0 bases and J by 0 bases, with 10 bases between the two germline ends. This CDR3 reads CASSLAPSVSTDTQYF. DNA for the CDR3: TGTGCCAGCAGCTTAGCGCCTAGCGTTAGCACAGATACGCAGTATTTT.

This clonotype appeared many times. The rearrangement links TRBV29-1 to TRBJ1-1, with D perhaps TRBD1 (5 bases). This CDR3 is built from 12 residues. The germline V and J ends were trimmed by 3 bases and 10 bases, with 15 bases remaining between them. Germline V gene sequence: CDR1 SQVTM, CDR2 ANQGSEA. The CDR3, as DNA: TGCAGCGTTGATGGGGGGGGAATCTTAGCTTTCTTT. Residues: CSVDGGGILAFF. Variable domain in full (rest from reference TRBV29-1 and TRBJ1-1): SAVISQKPSRDICQRGTSLTIQCQVDSQVTMMFWYRQQPGQSLTLIATANQGSEATYESGFVIDKFPISRPNLTFSTLTVSNMSPEDSSIYLCSVDGGGILAFFGQGTRLTVV.

In this sample, this clonotype turned up many times. The chain is built from TRBV6-1 and TRBJ2-1; D is possibly TRBD2 (5 bases). The CDR3 has 15 residues. The ends were cut back, 7 bases at V and 6 bases at J, with 19 bases in the middle. Germline V gene sequence: CDR1 MNHNS, CDR2 SASEGT. CDR3 nucleotide sequence: TGTGCCAGCACCTTGACGGAGGCAACCTTCAATGAGCAGTTCTTC. Translated, it gives CASTLTEATFNEQFF.

This clonotype was observed at least ten times. The chain recombines TRBV12-3 or TRBV12-4 with TRBJ2-1; D assignment may be TRBD1 or TRBD2 (6 bases each). V lost 10 bases to trimming and J lost 4 bases, with 17 bases between them. The CDR3 covers 14 residues. CDR3 coding DNA: TGTGCCACCTCCGGAGGGGGTCCGTACAATGAGCAGTTCTTC. Translated: CATSGGGPYNEQFF.

This clonotype was seen many times. The CDR3 DNA reads TGCAGCGGGGGGACAGGGTACGAGCAGTACTTC. It specifies CSGGTGYEQYF. This chain uses TRBV29-1 with TRBJ2-7; 9 bases fit TRBD1. J lost 4 bases, V lost 7 bases, and 2 bases had no gene match. The length of the CDR3 is 11 residues. Germline-derived CDR1 and CDR2 are SQVTM and ANQGSEA.

This clonotype was observed many times. The gene calls are TRBV5-1 and TRBJ2-7; 10 bases map to TRBD2. The CDR3 has 15 amino acids. The germline CDR1 and CDR2 sequences are SGHRS and YFSETQ. Trimming at V came to 1 base and at J to 2 bases, leaving 3 bases not matched to a gene. DNA for the CDR3: TGCGCCAGCAGCTTGCGGACTAGCGGTCCCTACGAGCAGTACTTC. Translation gives CASSLRTSGPYEQYF.

This clonotype was seen a handful of times. The rearrangement joins TRBV20-1 to TRBJ2-1, with D unresolved. V was clipped by 1 base and J by 1 base, with 5 bases between them. The CDR3 extends over 13 amino acids. CDR1 and CDR2 from the germline V gene are DFQATT and SNEGSKA (reference sequence). The CDR3: CSARGVSYNEQFF. CDR3 bases: TGCAGTGCTAGAGGGGTTTCCTACAATGAGCAGTTCTTC.

This clonotype was seen many times. This chain joins TRBV5-1 and TRBJ2-2, with D unclear. The V and J ends lost 0 bases and 0 bases respectively, with 6 bases between them. Per germline, CDR1 SGHRS and CDR2 YFSETQ. The CDR3 extends over 15 amino acids. The CDR3 reads CASSLEVANTGELFF. The CDR3 coding sequence is TGCGCCAGCAGCTTGGAGGTGGCGAACACCGGGGAGCTGTTTTTT.

V is TRBV6-1 and J is TRBJ1-2; 7 nucleotides agree with TRBD1. The junction had 4 bases not matched to a gene; V was cut back by 7 bases and J by 8 bases. There are 11 residues in the CDR3. The germline gives CDR1 MNHNS, CDR2 SASEGT. CDR3 protein: CASTGGRGYTF. For the CDR3, the DNA is TGTGCCAGCACAGGGGGACGAGGCTACACCTTC.

The chain is built from TRBV11-2 and TRBJ2-3; D is tentatively TRBD1 or TRBD2 (5 bases each). CDR3 length equals 13 residues. CDR1 is SGHAT, CDR2 FQNNGV, per germline. Trimming removed 4 bases from V and 5 bases from J, with 10 bases in between. CDR3 in DNA: TGTGCCAGCAGCTCCGGGGCTGGAGATACGCAGTATTTT. Protein product: CASSSGAGDTQYF.

This clonotype came up many times. The rearrangement joins TRBV20-1 to TRBJ2-7; 8 nucleotides align to TRBD1. The CDR3 length is 15 residues. CDR1 is DFQATT and CDR2 is SNEGSKA in the germline V gene (reference sequence). With 2 bases clipped from V and 2 bases from J, the junction kept 8 bases outside the gene matches. CDR3 amino acids: CSARLAGGLTYEQYF. In DNA form, the CDR3 reads TGCAGTGCTAGATTGGCAGGGGGCCTTACCTACGAGCAGTACTTC.

This clonotype was counted at least ten times. This rearrangement joins TRBV20-1 to TRBJ2-3, with TRBD2 matching over 9 bases. The CDR3 covers 15 residues. Germline V lookup: CDR1 DFQATT, CDR2 SNEGSKA (reference sequence). V lost 3 bases to trimming and J lost 7 bases; unmatched junction nucleotides: 11. CDR3 protein: CSASLAAGGLNTQYF. CDR3 sequence (DNA): TGCAGTGCTAGTTTGGCGGCGGGGGGGCTGAATACGCAGTATTTT.

This clonotype was counted only a few times. The chain joins TRBV5-1 to TRBJ1-4; possibly TRBD1 for D (5 bases). V was pared by 0 bases and J by 0 bases, with 9 bases between. This CDR3 region has 16 residues. In germline, CDR1 is SGHRS, CDR2 YFSETQ. Here the CDR3 DNA reads TGCGCCAGCAGCTTGGGTCGGGGGACAACTAATGAAAAACTGTTTTTT. Translated: CASSLGRGTTNEKLFF. Full variable domain (rest looked up from reference TRBV5-1 and TRBJ1-4): KAGVTQTPRYLIKTRGQQVTLSCSPISGHRSVSWYQQTPGQGLQFLFEYFSETQRNKGNFPGRFSGRQFSNSRSEMNVSTLELGDSALYLCASSLGRGTTNEKLFFGSGTQLSVL.

This clonotype was seen repeatedly, ten times or more. The chain joins TRBV6-1 to TRBJ2-5; TRBD1 or TRBD2 may be the D gene (5 bases each). V was cut by 7 bases and J by 5 bases, with 17 bases left in between. The CDR3 has 14 residues. Germline CDR1 and CDR2: MNHNS and SASEGT. CDR3 sequence (DNA): TGTGCCAGCAACCCCGGGACGGTGAGGGAGACCCAGTACTTC. This sequence encodes CASNPGTVRETQYF.

The chain carries TRBV24-1 and TRBJ2-3; D might be TRBD2 (6 bases). The ends were cut back, 3 bases at V and 1 base at J, with 13 bases in the middle. The germline V gene encodes CDR1 KGHDR and CDR2 SFDVKD. CDR3 length equals 16 residues. The CDR3 DNA reads TGTGCCACCAGTGATAGGTCCCGGAGGGGCACAGATACGCAGTATTTT. It specifies CATSDRSRRGTDTQYF.

The V gene is TRBV27, the J gene TRBJ2-1, with D possibly being TRBD1 or TRBD2 (7 bases each). V dropped 3 bases and J dropped 7 bases, with 10 bases sitting between them. Germline V gene lookup returns CDR1 MNHEY and CDR2 SMNVEV (reference sequence). This CDR3 contains 13 residues. The CDR3 here is CASSFRGGNEQFF. Written as DNA, the CDR3 is TGTGCCAGCAGTTTCAGGGGGGGAAATGAGCAGTTCTTC.

This clonotype turned up a few times. As DNA, the CDR3 is TGTGCCAGCAGCTCCCCGGGGGGGTGGGTCACTGAAGCTTTCTTT. This sequence encodes CASSSPGGWVTEAFF. The J gene is TRBJ1-1, the V gene TRBV7-9, with a weak D call TRBD1 (5 bases). The germline V and J ends were trimmed by 4 bases and 4 bases, with 16 bases remaining between them. The CDR3 is made up of 15 amino acids. Germline CDR1 and CDR2: SEHNR and FQNEAQ (reference sequence).

In its sample, this clonotype was seen a few times. This rearrangement joins TRBV11-2 to TRBJ2-5; no definite D call. The V gene's germline CDR1 is SGHAT and CDR2 FQNNGV. There are 13 residues in the CDR3. Trimming shortened V by 3 bases and J by 2 bases, and 7 bases separated the two germline ends. The CDR3 here is CASSLEPQETQYF. DNA of the CDR3: TGTGCCAGCAGCTTGGAACCTCAAGAGACCCAGTACTTC.